This T cell receptor (beta chain) was captured in a study of T cell changes during pregnancy in multiple sclerosis. Here immunoSEQ multiplex PCR was the method, and the copy in TCRdb shows in-frame clones only, minus some. The sample shows some 80,000 clones, around 93% of them seen only once. To note about this clone: Compared with germline, one end of the junction differs, possibly owing to a read error.

Germline CDR1 is SGHAT and CDR2 is FQDESV (reference sequence). This CDR3 has 15 amino acids. The chain joins TRBV11-1 to TRBJ2-5, with D maybe TRBD1 (5 bases). The sequences come from peripheral blood, collected in the first trimester of pregnancy. This receptor was taken from a female donor with multiple sclerosis, enrolled in a pregnancy study. The CDR3 sequence: CATSVSGQYQETQYF. The CDR3 DNA sequence: TGTGCCACCAGCGTCTCAGGGCAGTACCAAGAGACCCAGTACTTC.